This TCR beta chain appears in the sequencing data of a study of vaccination and CD4 T cells after COVID-19. V lost 0 bases to trimming and J lost 5 bases, with 14 bases between them. The germline V gene has CDR1 SGHNT and CDR2 YYREEE (reference sequence). The CDR3 is 15 amino acids. Once obtained from cultured CD4+ T cells, the DNA was sequenced using the Oncomine TCR Beta short-read assay. Each CDR3 protein gets one entry after TCRdb re-called the PCR reads with MiXCR. In the table there are about 4,100 distinct CDR3 sequences, under 25% of which are singletons. Treatment: roughly 11-day PBMC culture with coronavirus spike peptide pools or control peptides (ViraFEST assay). There are a few counts of this clonotype. Antigen unknown.

The sequence came from a human donor who had recovered from COVID-19. This sequence joins TRBV5-4 and TRBJ1-2, with TRBD1 as a possible D gene (5 bases). The material sequenced was CD4+ T cells from blood, cultured in vitro. CDR3 loop: CASSLATRGDYGYTF. CDR3 DNA: TGTGCCAGCAGCTTGGCCACTCGAGGGGATTATGGCTACACCTTC.